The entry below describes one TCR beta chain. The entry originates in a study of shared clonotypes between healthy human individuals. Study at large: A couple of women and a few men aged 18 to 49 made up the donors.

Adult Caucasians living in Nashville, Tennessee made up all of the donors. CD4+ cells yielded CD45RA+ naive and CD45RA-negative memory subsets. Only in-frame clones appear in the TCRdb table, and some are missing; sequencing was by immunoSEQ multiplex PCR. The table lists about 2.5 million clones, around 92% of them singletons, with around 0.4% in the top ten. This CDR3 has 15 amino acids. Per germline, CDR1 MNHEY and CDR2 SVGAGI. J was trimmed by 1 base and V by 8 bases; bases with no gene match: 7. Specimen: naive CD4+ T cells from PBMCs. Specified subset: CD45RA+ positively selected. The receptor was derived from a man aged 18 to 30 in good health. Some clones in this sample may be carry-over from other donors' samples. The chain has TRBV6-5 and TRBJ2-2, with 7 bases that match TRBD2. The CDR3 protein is CASRKGGVNTGELFF. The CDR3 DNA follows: TGTGCCAGCCGTAAGGGAGGGGTGAACACCGGGGAGCTGTTTTTT.